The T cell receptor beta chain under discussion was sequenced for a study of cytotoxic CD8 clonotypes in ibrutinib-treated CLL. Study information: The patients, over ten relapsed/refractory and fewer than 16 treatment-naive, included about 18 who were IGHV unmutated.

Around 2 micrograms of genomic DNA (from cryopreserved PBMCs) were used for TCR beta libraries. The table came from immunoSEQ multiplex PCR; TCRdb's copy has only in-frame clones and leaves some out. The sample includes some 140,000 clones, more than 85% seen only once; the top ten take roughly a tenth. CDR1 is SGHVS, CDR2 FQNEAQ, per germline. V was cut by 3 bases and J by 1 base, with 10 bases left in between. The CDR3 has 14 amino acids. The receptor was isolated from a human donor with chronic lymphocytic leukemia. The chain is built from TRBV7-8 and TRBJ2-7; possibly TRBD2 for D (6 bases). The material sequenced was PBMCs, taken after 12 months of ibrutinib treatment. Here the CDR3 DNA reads TGTGCCAGCAGCTTCAATAGCGGATCCTACGAGCAGTACTTC. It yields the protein CASSFNSGSYEQYF.